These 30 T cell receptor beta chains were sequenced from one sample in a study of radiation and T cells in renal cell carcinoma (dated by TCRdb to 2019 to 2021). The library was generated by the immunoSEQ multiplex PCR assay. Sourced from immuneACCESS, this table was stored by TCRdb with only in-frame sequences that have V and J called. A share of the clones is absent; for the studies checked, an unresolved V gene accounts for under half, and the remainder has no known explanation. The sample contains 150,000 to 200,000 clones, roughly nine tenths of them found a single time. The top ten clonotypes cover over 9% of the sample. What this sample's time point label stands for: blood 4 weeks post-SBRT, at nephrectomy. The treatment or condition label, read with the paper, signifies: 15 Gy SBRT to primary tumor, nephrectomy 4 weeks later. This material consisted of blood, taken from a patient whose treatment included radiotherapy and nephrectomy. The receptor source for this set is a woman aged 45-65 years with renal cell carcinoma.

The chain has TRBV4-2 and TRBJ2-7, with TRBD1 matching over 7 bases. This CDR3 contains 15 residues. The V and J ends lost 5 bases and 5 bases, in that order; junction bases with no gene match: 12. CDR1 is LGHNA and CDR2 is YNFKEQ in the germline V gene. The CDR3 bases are TGTGCCAGCAGCAAAACACAGGGGACATTAAACGAGCAGTACTTC. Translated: CASSKTQGTLNEQYF.

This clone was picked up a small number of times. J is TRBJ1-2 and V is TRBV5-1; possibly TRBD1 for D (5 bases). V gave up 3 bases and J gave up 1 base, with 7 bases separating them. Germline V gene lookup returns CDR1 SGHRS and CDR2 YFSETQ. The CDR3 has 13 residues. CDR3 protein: CASSSTVNYGYTF. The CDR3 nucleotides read TGCGCCAGCAGCTCGACAGTTAACTATGGCTACACCTTC.

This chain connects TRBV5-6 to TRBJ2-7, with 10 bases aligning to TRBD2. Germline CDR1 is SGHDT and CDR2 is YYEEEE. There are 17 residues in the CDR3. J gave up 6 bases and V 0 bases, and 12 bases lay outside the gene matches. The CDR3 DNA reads TGTGCCAGCAGCTTGGGGTTGCTAGCGGGGGCCCCTACCGAGCAGTACTTC. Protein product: CASSLGLLAGAPTEQYF. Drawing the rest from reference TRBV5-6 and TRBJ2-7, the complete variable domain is DAGVTQSPTHLIKTRGQQVTLRCSPKSGHDTVSWYQQALGQGPQFIFQYYEEEERQRGNFPDRFSGHQFPNYSSELNVNALLLGDSALYLCASSLGLLAGAPTEQYFGPGTRLTVT.

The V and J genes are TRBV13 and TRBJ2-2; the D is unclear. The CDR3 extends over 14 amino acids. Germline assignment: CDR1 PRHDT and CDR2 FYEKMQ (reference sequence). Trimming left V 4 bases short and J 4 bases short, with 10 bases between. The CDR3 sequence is CASSYSSVTGELFF. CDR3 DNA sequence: TGTGCCAGCAGCTATAGCTCAGTCACCGGGGAGCTGTTTTTT.

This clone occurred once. Here the CDR3 DNA reads TGTGCCAGCAGCCCCCGACTAGCGGGGGTCCCCCAGTACTTC. It is translated as CASSPRLAGVPQYF. V is TRBV7-2 and J is TRBJ2-5, with 12 bases that match TRBD2. The CDR3 loop spans 14 amino acids. Trimming removed 5 bases from V and 9 bases from J; junction bases left unmatched: 7. In germline, CDR1 is SGHTA, CDR2 FQGNSA.

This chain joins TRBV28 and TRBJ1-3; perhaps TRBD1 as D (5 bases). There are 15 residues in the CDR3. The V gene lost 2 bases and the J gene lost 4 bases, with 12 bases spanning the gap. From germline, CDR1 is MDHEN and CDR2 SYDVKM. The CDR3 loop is CASSLKGLGGNTIYF. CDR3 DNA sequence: TGTGCCAGCAGTTTAAAGGGGTTAGGGGGAAACACCATATATTTT.

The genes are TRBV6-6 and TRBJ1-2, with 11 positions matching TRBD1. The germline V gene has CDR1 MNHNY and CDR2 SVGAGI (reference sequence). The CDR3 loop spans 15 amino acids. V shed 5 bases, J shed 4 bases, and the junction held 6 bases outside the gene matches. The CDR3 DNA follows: TGTGCCAGCAGTCAGAGGACAGGGGGCATCTATGGCTACACCTTC. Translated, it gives CASSQRTGGIYGYTF.

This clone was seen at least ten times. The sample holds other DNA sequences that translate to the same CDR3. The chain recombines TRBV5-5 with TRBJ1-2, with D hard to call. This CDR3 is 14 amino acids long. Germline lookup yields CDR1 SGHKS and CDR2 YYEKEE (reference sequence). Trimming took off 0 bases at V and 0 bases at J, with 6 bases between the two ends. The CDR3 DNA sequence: TGTGCCAGCAGCTTGGATTGGACTAACTATGGCTACACCTTC. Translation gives CASSLDWTNYGYTF.

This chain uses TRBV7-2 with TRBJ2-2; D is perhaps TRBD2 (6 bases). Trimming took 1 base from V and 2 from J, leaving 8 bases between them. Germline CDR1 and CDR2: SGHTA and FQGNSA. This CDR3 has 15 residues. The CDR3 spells CASSLGGVNTGELFF. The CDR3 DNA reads TGTGCCAGCAGCTTAGGGGGGGTCAACACCGGGGAGCTGTTTTTT.

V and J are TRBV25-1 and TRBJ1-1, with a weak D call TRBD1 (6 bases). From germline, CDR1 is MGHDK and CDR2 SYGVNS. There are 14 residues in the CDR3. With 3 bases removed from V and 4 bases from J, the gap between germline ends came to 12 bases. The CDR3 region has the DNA TGTGCCAGCAGTGATACCGGCAGGGGCACTGAAGCTTTCTTT. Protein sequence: CASSDTGRGTEAFF.

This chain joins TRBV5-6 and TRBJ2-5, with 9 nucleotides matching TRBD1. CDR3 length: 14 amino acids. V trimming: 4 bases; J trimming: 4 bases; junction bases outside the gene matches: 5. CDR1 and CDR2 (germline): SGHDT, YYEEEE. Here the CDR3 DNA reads TGTGCCAGCAGCCTGGACAGGGGCTCAGAGACCCAGTACTTC. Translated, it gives CASSLDRGSETQYF.

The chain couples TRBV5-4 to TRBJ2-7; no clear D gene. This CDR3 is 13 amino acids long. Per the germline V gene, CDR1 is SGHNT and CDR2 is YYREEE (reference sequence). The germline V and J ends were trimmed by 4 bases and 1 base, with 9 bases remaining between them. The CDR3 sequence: CASSPGSSYEQYF. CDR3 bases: TGTGCCAGCAGCCCCGGGTCATCCTACGAGCAGTACTTC.

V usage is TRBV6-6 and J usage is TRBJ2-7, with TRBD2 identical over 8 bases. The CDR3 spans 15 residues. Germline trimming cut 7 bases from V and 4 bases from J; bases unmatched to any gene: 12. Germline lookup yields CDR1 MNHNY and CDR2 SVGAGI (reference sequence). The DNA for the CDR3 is TGTGCCAGCACCAACGGGGCGGGGGGCCATTACGAGCAGTACTTC. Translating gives CASTNGAGGHYEQYF.

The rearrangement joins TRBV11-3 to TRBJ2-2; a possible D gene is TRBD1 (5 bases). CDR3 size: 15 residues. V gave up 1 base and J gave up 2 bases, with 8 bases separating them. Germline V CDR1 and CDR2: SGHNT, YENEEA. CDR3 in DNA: TGTGCCAGCAGCTTAGGGACACTCAACACCGGGGAGCTGTTTTTT. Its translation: CASSLGTLNTGELFF.

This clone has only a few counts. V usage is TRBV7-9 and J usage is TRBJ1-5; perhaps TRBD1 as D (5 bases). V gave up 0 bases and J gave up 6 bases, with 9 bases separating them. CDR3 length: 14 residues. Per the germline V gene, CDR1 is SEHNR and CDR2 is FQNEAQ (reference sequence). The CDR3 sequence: CASSLAGASQPQHF. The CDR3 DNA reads TGTGCCAGCAGCTTAGCTGGGGCCAGTCAGCCCCAGCATTTT.

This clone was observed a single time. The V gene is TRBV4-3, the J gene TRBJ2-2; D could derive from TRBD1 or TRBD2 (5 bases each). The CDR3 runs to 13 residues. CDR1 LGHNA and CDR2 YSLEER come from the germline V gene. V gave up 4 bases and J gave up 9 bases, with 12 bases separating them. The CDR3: CASSPRGSRELFF. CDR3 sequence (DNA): TGCGCCAGCAGCCCCCGGGGCAGCCGGGAGCTGTTTTTT.

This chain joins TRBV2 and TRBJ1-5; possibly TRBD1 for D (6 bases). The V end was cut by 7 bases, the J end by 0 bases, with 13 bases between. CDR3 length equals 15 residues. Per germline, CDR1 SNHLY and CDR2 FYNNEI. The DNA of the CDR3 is TGTGCCAGCACCCTGGGACACAATAGCAATCAGCCCCAGCATTTT. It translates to CASTLGHNSNQPQHF. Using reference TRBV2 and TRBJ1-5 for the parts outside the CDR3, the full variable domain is EPEVTQTPSHQVTQMGQEVILRCVPISNHLYFYWYRQILGQKVEFLVSFYNNEISEKSEIFDDQFSVERPDGSNFTLKIRSTKLEDSAMYFCASTLGHNSNQPQHFGDGTRLSIL.

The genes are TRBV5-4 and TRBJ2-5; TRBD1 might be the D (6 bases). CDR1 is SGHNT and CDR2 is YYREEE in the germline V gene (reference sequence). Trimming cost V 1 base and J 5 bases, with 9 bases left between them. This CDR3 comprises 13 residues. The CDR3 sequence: CASSLTGLETQYF. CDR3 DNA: TGTGCCAGCAGCTTGACAGGGCTCGAGACCCAGTACTTC.

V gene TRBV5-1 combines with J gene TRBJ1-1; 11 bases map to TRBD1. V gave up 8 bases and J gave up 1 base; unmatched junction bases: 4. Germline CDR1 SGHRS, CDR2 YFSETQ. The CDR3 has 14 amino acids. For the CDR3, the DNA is TGCGCCAGTAGGACAGGGGGCGAGAACACTGAAGCTTTCTTT. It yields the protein CASRTGGENTEAFF.

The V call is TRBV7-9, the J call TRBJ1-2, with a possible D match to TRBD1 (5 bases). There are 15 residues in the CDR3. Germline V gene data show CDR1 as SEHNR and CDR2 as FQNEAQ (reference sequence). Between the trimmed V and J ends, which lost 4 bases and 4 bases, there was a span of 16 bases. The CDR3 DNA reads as TGTGCCAGCAGCTCCCCTTCCGGGACGGTCTATGGCTACACCTTC. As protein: CASSSPSGTVYGYTF.

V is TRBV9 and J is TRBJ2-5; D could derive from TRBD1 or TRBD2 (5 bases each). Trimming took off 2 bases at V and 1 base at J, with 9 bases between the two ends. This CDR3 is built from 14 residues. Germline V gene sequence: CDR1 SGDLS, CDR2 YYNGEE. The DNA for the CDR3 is TGTGCCAGCAGCGTCACCGGGACCCAAGAGACCCAGTACTTC. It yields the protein CASSVTGTQETQYF.

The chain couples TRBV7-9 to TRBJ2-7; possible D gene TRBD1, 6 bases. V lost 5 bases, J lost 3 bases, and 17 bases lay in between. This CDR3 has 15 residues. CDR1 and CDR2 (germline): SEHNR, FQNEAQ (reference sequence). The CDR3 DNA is TGTGCCAGCAGCCCCCGCGACAGGCCAGTCTACGAGCAGTACTTC. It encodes CASSPRDRPVYEQYF.

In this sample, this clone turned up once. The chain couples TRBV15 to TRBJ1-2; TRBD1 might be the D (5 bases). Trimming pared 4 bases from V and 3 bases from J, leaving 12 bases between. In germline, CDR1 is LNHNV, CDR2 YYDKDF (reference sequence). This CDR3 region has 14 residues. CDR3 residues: CATSTRDPDYGYTF. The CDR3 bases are TGTGCCACCAGCACCAGGGATCCGGACTATGGCTACACCTTC.

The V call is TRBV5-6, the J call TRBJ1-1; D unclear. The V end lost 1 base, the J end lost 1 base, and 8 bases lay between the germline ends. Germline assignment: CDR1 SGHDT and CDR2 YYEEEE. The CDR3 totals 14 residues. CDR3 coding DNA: TGTGCCAGCAGCTTGCCTCCCCAGAACACTGAAGCTTTCTTT. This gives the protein CASSLPPQNTEAFF.

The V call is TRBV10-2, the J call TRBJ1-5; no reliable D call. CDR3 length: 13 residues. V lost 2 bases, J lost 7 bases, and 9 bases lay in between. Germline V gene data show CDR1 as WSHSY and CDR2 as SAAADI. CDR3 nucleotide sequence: TGCGCCAGCAGTGAGATCTCCGGGCAGCCCCAGCATTTT. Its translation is CASSEISGQPQHF.

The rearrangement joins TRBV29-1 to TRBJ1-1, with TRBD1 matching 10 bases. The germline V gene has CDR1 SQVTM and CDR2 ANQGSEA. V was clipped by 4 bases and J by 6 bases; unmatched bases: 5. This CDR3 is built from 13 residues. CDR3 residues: CSVGVTGGPEAFF. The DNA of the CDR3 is TGCAGCGTTGGGGTGACAGGGGGCCCTGAAGCTTTCTTT. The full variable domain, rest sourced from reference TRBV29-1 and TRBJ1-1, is SAVISQKPSRDICQRGTSLTIQCQVDSQVTMMFWYRQQPGQSLTLIATANQGSEATYESGFVIDKFPISRPNLTFSTLTVSNMSPEDSSIYLCSVGVTGGPEAFFGQGTRLTVV.

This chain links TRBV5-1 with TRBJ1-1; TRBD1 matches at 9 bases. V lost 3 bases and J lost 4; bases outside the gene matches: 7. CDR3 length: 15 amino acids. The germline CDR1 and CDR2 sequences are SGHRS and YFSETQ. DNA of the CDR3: TGCGCCAGCAGCTGGGGACAGGGAAAGATCACTGAAGCTTTCTTT. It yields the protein CASSWGQGKITEAFF.

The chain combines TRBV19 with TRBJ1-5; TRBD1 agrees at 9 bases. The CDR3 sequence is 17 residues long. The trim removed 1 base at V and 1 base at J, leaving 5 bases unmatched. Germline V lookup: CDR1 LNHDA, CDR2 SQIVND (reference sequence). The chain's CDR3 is CASSIGDRDDSNQPQHF. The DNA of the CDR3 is TGTGCCAGTAGTATAGGGGACAGGGATGACAGCAATCAGCCCCAGCATTTT.

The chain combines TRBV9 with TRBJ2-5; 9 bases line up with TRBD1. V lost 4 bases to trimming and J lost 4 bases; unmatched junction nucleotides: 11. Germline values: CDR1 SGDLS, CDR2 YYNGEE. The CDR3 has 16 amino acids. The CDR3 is CASSSLGQGIGETQYF. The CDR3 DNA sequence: TGTGCCAGCAGCTCGTTGGGACAGGGAATCGGAGAGACCCAGTACTTC.

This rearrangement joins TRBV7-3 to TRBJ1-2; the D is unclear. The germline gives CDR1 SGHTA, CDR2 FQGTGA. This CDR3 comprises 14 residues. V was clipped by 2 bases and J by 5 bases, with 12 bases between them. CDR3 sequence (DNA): TGTGCCAGCAGCTTAGGCGGAACCCTATATGGCTACACCTTC. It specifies CASSLGGTLYGYTF. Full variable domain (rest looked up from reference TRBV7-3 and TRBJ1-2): GAGVSQTPSNKVTEKGKYVELRCDPISGHTALYWYRQSLGQGPEFLIYFQGTGAADDSGLPNDRFFAVRPEGSVSTLKIQRTERGDSAVYLCASSLGGTLYGYTFGSGTRLTVV.